One TCR beta chain is described in this entry. The CDR3 loop spans 16 amino acids. V lost 0 bases, J lost 1 base, and 5 bases stayed unmatched. Germline V lookup: CDR1 MNHEY, CDR2 SVGAGI. This table comes from immunoSEQ multiplex PCR, and its TCRdb copy is limited to in-frame clones, with some not included. The sample holds roughly 2.5 million clones, more than 80% seen once. These data come from a study of shared clonotypes between healthy human individuals. Study details: Each donor contributed plates that comprised three CD4 naive, three CD4 memory, two CD8 naive and one CD8 memory.

The receptor's source is a young man in good health. Material: naive CD4+ T cells sorted from blood. Specified subset: CD45RA+ positively selected. The chain carries TRBV6-5 and TRBJ2-7, with 8 bases lining up with TRBD2. The CDR3 loop reads CASSYSRLAGSYEQYF. DNA for the CDR3: TGTGCCAGCAGTTACTCGAGATTAGCGGGATCCTACGAGCAGTACTTC.